A selection of T cell receptor beta chains follows, all from one sample in a study of cytomegalovirus exposure and HLA in healthy donors. TCRdb's table, derived via immunoSEQ multiplex PCR, lists solely in-frame clones and lacks some. The profile shows approximately 180,000 clones, 70% to 85% of them singletons. Sequences were obtained from PBMCs. Receptor source: a woman aged 25 to 39 in good health and CMV-seropositive. The CDR3 runs from the conserved cysteine through the conserved F or W. The D gene is left open where the match is weak. Clone size is stated in some rows and not others, as once, few, many or a class when expanded.

CDR3 length,V gene,D gene,J gene,clone size,CDR3 protein,CDR3 DNA
15,TRBV9,-,TRBJ1-1,few,CASSTEDGGYTEAFF,TGTGCCAGCAGCACCGAGGACGGGGGGTACACTGAAGCTTTCTTT
14,TRBV25-1,-,TRBJ1-1,-,CASSQTALNTEAFF,TGTGCCAGCAGTCAGACAGCCCTGAACACTGAAGCTTTCTTT
15,TRBV28,TRBD1,TRBJ2-5,-,CASSREGARRETQYF,TGTGCCAGCAGTCGCGAGGGGGCGCGAAGAGAGACCCAGTACTTC
15,TRBV30,TRBD2,TRBJ2-5,-,CAWSGSGRPGETQYF,TGTGCCTGGAGTGGTAGCGGGAGGCCCGGAGAGACCCAGTACTTC
16,TRBV13,TRBD1,TRBJ2-5,-,CASSLEGTGIQETQYF,TGTGCCAGCAGCTTAGAGGGGACAGGGATTCAAGAGACCCAGTACTTC
18,TRBV2,TRBD2,TRBJ2-3,few,CASSWAGTSGTLSFTQYF,TGTGCCAGCAGTTGGGCCGGGACTAGCGGAACGCTATCCTTCACGCAGTATTTT
16,TRBV5-1,TRBD1,TRBJ2-4,-,CASSSGDRGTKNIQYF,TGCGCCAGCAGCTCGGGGGACAGGGGAACCAAAAACATTCAGTACTTC
13,TRBV10-1,-,TRBJ2-4,-,CASSVTEKNIQYF,TGCGCCAGCAGTGTAACAGAGAAAAACATTCAGTACTTC
14,TRBV5-4,-,TRBJ2-7,once,CASSLNSGTYEQYF,TGTGCCAGCAGCTTGAACAGCGGTACCTACGAGCAGTACTTC
15,TRBV6-1,-,TRBJ2-5,once,CASSGVRTAQETQYF,TGTGCCAGCAGTGGGGTCCGGACAGCCCAAGAGACCCAGTACTTC
15,TRBV15,TRBD1,TRBJ1-5,few,CATRWTGGAGQPQHF,TGTGCCACCAGGTGGACAGGGGGCGCGGGCCAGCCCCAGCATTTT
14,TRBV28,-,TRBJ2-3,-,CASSLQAPLGAQYF,TGTGCCAGCAGTTTGCAGGCCCCGTTGGGAGCGCAGTATTTT
11,TRBV11-2,-,TRBJ1-1,-,CASRGRIEAFF,TGTGCCAGCCGCGGGCGGATTGAAGCTTTCTTT
14,TRBV28,-,TRBJ1-1,-,CASSFEGASRKAFF,TGTGCCAGCAGTTTCGAGGGAGCCTCGCGAAAGGCTTTCTTT
16,TRBV6-6,TRBD2,TRBJ2-5,-,CASTRDGGRGGETQYF,TGTGCCAGCACTAGAGATGGCGGGAGGGGTGGGGAGACCCAGTACTTC
13,TRBV6-5,TRBD2,TRBJ2-3,-,CASLLAGTDTQYF,TGTGCCAGCTTACTAGCGGGCACAGATACGCAGTATTTT
14,TRBV2,-,TRBJ2-1,-,CASSEVAVYNEQFF,TGTGCCAGCAGTGAAGTAGCGGTATACAATGAGCAGTTCTTC
15,TRBV9,-,TRBJ1-5,-,CASSVGISSNQPQHF,TGTGCCAGCAGCGTAGGTATATCGAGCAATCAGCCCCAGCATTTT
13,TRBV14,-,TRBJ1-5,-,CASSQSGNQPQHF,TGTGCCAGCAGCCAATCGGGGAATCAGCCCCAGCATTTT
17,TRBV12-5,TRBD1,TRBJ1-1,once,CASGSPPRGRRDTEAFF,TGTGCTAGTGGTTCGCCACCCAGGGGGCGCAGGGACACTGAAGCTTTCTTT
14,TRBV5-4,-,TRBJ2-1,-,CASSGGTAPLEQFF,TGTGCCAGCAGCGGGGGGACGGCACCTCTGGAGCAGTTCTTC
16,TRBV4-1,TRBD1,TRBJ2-1,-,CASSHKGGESYNEQFF,TGCGCCAGCAGCCACAAAGGGGGCGAATCCTACAATGAGCAGTTCTTC
16,TRBV5-6,-,TRBJ2-7,-,CSLATIRDCASYEQYF,TGTTCCCTCGCCACTATCCGGGACTGTGCCTCCTACGAGCAGTACTTC
13,TRBV27,TRBD1,TRBJ2-4,-,CASSFSAGTGLGF,TGTGCCAGCAGTTTCTCAGCCGGGACAGGACTCGGTTTC
13,TRBV7-9,TRBD2,TRBJ2-7,-,CASSSGLVYEQYF,TGTGCCAGCAGCTCGGGACTAGTCTACGAGCAGTACTTC
14,TRBV10-3,TRBD2,TRBJ2-5,-,CAISEGTSEETQYF,TGTGCCATCAGTGAGGGCACTAGCGAAGAGACCCAGTACTTC
15,TRBV10-1,-,TRBJ2-7,-,CASSEKPGLNYEQYF,TGCGCCAGCAGTGAGAAGCCAGGTCTAAACTACGAGCAGTACTTC
16,TRBV4-1,-,TRBJ2-7,-,CASSQEFSGTHEEQYF,TGCGCCAGCAGCCAAGAATTTTCGGGGACTCACGAGGAGCAGTACTTC
13,TRBV29-1,-,TRBJ2-1,-,CSVVGTDGNEQFF,TGCAGCGTTGTGGGGACTGACGGCAATGAGCAGTTCTTC
12,TRBV6-5,-,TRBJ1-3,-,CASRASGNTIYF,TGTGCCAGCAGGGCCTCTGGAAACACCATATATTTT
13,TRBV10-3,-,TRBJ2-1,-,CAIRDKPMDEQFF,TGTGCCATCCGCGACAAGCCAATGGATGAGCAGTTCTTC
14,TRBV2,-,TRBJ2-1,-,CASSGPLGGNEQFF,TGTGCCAGCAGTGGACCTCTCGGGGGCAATGAGCAGTTCTTC
16,TRBV11-1,-,TRBJ2-7,-,CASSLALHRTSGEQYF,TGTGCCAGCAGCCTGGCTCTTCACAGGACCTCCGGCGAGCAGTACTTC
13,TRBV23-1,-,TRBJ1-2,-,CASRRQSNYGYTF,TGCGCCAGCAGGCGACAGTCTAACTATGGCTACACCTTC
15,TRBV30,TRBD1,TRBJ2-7,-,CAWSSRDRGRYEQYF,TGTGCCTGGAGTTCCCGGGACAGGGGGCGGTACGAGCAGTACTTC
14,TRBV5-1,-,TRBJ1-3,-,CASSLAVPGNTIYF,TGCGCCAGCAGCTTGGCGGTTCCAGGAAACACCATATATTTT
14,TRBV7-2,-,TRBJ1-5,-,CASSPRGLNQPQHF,TGTGCCAGCAGCCCCCGCGGGCTCAATCAGCCCCAGCATTTT
15,TRBV29-1,-,TRBJ1-2,few,CSVDGLRTDSPGYTF,TGCAGCGTTGACGGGTTAAGGACAGATTCTCCTGGCTACACCTTC
14,TRBV10-1,-,TRBJ2-7,-,CASSGRGSSYEQYF,TGCGCCAGCAGTGGTCGGGGATCCTCCTACGAGCAGTACTTC
16,TRBV7-6,TRBD1,TRBJ2-7,-,CASSQEEGDSSYEQYF,TGTGCCAGCAGTCAAGAGGAAGGGGACAGCTCCTACGAGCAGTACTTC
15,TRBV7-9,TRBD1,TRBJ1-2,-,CASSPGQDRRYGYTF,TGTGCCAGCAGCCCCGGACAGGACCGCCGCTATGGCTACACCTTC
14,TRBV5-8,-,TRBJ1-1,-,CASSLTWFSAEAFF,TGTGCCAGCAGCTTGACGTGGTTCTCGGCTGAAGCTTTCTTT
15,TRBV28,TRBD1,TRBJ2-2,-,CASSRGQGNTGELFF,TGTGCCAGCAGTCGGGGACAGGGGAACACCGGGGAGCTGTTTTTT
16,TRBV5-1,TRBD2,TRBJ2-5,-,CASSLAASGSWETQYF,TGCGCCAGCAGCTTGGCCGCTAGCGGGAGCTGGGAGACCCAGTACTTC
18,TRBV4-2,TRBD2,TRBJ2-3,-,CASSQDRRRESGTDTQYF,TGTGCCAGCAGCCAAGATCGAAGGCGGGAGAGTGGCACAGATACGCAGTATTTT
10,TRBV11-3,TRBD2,TRBJ2-2,-,CAAGAGELFF,TGTGCAGCGGGAGCCGGGGAGCTGTTTTTT
14,TRBV27,TRBD1,TRBJ2-3,few,CASSPGTGPDTQYF,TGTGCCAGCAGTCCCGGGACAGGGCCAGATACGCAGTATTTT
14,TRBV9,-,TRBJ2-2,few,CASSVGGGAGELFF,TGTGCCAGCAGCGTAGGCGGAGGGGCCGGGGAGCTGTTTTTT
14,TRBV27,-,TRBJ2-1,-,CASSAGSSYNEQFF,TGTGCCAGCAGTGCAGGTAGTTCCTACAATGAGCAGTTCTTC
13,TRBV28,TRBD2,TRBJ2-7,-,CASTPGLAYEQYF,TGTGCCAGCACCCCGGGACTAGCCTACGAGCAGTACTTC
17,TRBV7-6,-,TRBJ2-3,-,CASSLGIAGASTDTQYF,TGTGCCAGCAGCTTAGGAATCGCGGGGGCTAGCACAGATACGCAGTATTTT
16,TRBV28,-,TRBJ2-2,-,CASSLEGTTNTGELFF,TGTGCCAGCAGTTTAGAAGGGACAACTAACACCGGGGAGCTGTTTTTT
14,TRBV7-9,TRBD1,TRBJ2-7,-,CASSLGTGAYEQYF,TGTGCCAGCAGCTTAGGGACAGGGGCTTACGAGCAGTACTTC
13,TRBV11-1,-,TRBJ2-3,-,CASSLDYTDTQYF,TGTGCCAGCAGCTTAGATTACACAGATACGCAGTATTTT
18,TRBV28,-,TRBJ2-4,-,CAITLIPQRRLAKNIQYF,TGTGCCATCACCCTCATTCCCCAAAGGCGACTAGCCAAAAACATTCAGTACTTC
14,TRBV28,TRBD1,TRBJ1-1,-,CASSLVTGGTEAFF,TGTGCCAGCAGTTTAGTAACAGGGGGCACTGAAGCTTTCTTT
13,TRBV5-6,-,TRBJ1-5,-,CASSLTAGEPQHF,TGTGCCAGCAGCTTGACAGCGGGGGAACCCCAGCATTTT
18,TRBV30,TRBD1,TRBJ1-2,-,CAWSFGGQIFAPNYGYTF,TGTGCCTGGAGTTTTGGGGGACAGATTTTTGCCCCCAACTATGGCTACACCTTC
12,TRBV30,-,TRBJ2-7,-,CAWSVRQYEQYF,TGTGCCTGGAGTGTACGACAGTACGAGCAGTACTTC
13,TRBV27,-,TRBJ1-2,-,CASSSSLNYGYTF,TGTGCCAGCAGTTCCTCACTGAACTATGGCTACACCTTC